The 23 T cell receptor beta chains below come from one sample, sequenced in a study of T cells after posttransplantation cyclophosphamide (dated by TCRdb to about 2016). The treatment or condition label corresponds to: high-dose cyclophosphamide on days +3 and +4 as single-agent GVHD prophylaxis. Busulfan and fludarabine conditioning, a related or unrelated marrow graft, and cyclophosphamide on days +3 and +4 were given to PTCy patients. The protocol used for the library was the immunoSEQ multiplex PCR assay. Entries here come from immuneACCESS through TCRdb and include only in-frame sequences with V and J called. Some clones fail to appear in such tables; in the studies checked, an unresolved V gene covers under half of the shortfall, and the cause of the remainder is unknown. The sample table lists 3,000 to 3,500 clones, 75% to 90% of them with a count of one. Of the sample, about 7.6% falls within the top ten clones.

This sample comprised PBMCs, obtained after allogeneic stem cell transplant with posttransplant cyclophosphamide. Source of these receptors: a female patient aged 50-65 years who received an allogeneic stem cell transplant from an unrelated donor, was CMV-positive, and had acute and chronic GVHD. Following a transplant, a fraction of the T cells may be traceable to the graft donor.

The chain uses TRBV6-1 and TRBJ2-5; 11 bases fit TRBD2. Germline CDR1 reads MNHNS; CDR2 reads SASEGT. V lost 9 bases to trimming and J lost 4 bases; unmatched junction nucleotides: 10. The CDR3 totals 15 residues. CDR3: CASSPLTSGIETQYF. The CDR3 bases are TGTGCCAGTTCCCCCCTGACTAGCGGGATAGAGACCCAGTACTTC.

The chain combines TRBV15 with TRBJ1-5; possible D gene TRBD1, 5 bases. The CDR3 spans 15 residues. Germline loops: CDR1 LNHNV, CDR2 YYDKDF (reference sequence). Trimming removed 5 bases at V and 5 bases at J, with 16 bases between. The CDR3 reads CATSSSGGADQPQHF. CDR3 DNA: TGTGCCACCAGCTCCAGCGGGGGAGCGGATCAGCCCCAGCATTTT.

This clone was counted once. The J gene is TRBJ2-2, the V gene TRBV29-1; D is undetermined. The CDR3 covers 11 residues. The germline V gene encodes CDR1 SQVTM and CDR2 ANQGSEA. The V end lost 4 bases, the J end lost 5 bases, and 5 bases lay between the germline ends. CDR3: CSVGLTGELFF. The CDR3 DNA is TGCAGCGTTGGTCTGACCGGGGAGCTGTTTTTT.

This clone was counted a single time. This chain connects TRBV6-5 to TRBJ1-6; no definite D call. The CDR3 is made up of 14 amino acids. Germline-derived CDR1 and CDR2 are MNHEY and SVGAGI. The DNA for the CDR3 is TGTGCGGCCGCCGGGAGCTCCTATAATTCACCCCTCCACTTT. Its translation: CAAAGSSYNSPLHF.

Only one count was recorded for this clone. The CDR3 spells CASSPGSGSLKGANVLTF. The CDR3, as DNA: TGTGCCAGCAGTCCCGGGAGCGGGTCTCTGAAGGGGGCCAACGTCCTGACTTTC. The chain recombines TRBV27 with TRBJ2-6; TRBD2 might be the D (6 bases). Per the germline V gene, CDR1 is MNHEY and CDR2 is SMNVEV (reference sequence). Trimming pared 5 bases from V and 4 bases from J, leaving 21 bases between. This CDR3 has 18 amino acids.

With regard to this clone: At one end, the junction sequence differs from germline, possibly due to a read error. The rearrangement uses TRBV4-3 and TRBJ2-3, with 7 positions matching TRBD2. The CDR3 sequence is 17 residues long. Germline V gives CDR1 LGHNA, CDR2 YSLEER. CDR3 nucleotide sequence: TGCGCCAACAGCCAAGAAGGGTGGGAGGGGAGTAAAGATACGCAGTATTTT. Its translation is CANSQEGWEGSKDTQYF.

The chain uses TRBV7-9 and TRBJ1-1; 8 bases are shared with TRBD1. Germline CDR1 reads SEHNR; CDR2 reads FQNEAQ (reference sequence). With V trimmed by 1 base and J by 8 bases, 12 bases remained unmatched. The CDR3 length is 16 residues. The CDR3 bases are TGTGCCAGCAGCTTAGGGATCTCGGGACAGGACCCCGAAGCTTTCTTT. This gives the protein CASSLGISGQDPEAFF.

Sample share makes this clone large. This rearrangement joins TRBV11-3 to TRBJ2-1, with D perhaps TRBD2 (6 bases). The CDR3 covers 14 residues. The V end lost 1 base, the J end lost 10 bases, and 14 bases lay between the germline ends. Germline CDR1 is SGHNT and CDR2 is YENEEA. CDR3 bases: TGTGCCAGCAGCTTAGGTCCTAGCGCGTACGAGCAGTTCTTC. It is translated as CASSLGPSAYEQFF.

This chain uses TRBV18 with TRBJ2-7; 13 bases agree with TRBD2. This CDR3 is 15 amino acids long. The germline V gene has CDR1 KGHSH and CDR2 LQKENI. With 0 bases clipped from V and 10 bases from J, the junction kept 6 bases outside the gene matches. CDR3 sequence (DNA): TGTGCCAGCTCACCACCGGGACTAGCGGGGTCCGGCCAGTACTTC. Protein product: CASSPPGLAGSGQYF. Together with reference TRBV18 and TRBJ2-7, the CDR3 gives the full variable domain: NAGVMQNPRHLVRRRGQEARLRCSPMKGHSHVYWYRQLPEEGLKFMVYLQKENIIDESGMPKERFSAEFPKEGPSILRIQQVVRGDSAAYFCASSPPGLAGSGQYFGPGTRLTVT.

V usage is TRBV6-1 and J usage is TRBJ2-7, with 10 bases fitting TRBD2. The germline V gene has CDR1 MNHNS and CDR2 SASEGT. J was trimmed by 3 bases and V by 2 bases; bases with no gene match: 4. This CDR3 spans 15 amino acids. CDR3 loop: CASSERTSGVYEQYF. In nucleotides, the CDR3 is TGTGCCAGCAGTGAAAGGACTAGCGGTGTCTACGAGCAGTACTTC.

The CDR3 DNA is TGCGCCAGCAGCCCCGGACTATACGCAGATACGCAGTATTTT. Translation: CASSPGLYADTQYF. The gene calls are TRBV5-1 and TRBJ2-3; D possibly corresponds to TRBD2 (6 bases). CDR1 and CDR2 (germline): SGHRS, YFSETQ. This CDR3 region has 14 residues. V lost 4 bases, J lost 4 bases, and 13 bases lay in between.

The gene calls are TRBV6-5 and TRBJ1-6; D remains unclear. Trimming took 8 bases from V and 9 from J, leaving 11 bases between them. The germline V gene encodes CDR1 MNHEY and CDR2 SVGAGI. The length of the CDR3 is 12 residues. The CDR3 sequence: CASGGLGSPLHF. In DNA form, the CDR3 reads TGTGCCAGCGGAGGCCTCGGTTCACCCCTCCACTTT.

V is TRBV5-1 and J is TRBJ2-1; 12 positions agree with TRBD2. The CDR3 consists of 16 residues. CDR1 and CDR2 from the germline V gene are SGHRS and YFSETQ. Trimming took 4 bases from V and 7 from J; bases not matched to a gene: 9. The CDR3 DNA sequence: TGCGCCAGCAGCACGAGGACTAGCGGGGTTAAAAATGAGCAGTTCTTC. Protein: CASSTRTSGVKNEQFF.

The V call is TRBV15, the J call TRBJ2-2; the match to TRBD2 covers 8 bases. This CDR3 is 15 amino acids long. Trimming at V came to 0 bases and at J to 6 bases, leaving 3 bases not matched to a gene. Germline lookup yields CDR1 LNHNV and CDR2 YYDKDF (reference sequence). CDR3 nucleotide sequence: TGTGCCACCAGCAGAGATCGGGGGGGAGCCGGGGAGCTGTTTTTT. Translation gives CATSRDRGGAGELFF.

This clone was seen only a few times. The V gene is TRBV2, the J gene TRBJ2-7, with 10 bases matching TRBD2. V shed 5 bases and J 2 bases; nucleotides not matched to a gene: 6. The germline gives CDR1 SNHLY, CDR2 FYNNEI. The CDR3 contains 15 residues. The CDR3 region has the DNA TGTGCCAGCAGTTACCTAGCGGGAGCCCCCTACGAGCAGTACTTC. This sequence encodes CASSYLAGAPYEQYF.

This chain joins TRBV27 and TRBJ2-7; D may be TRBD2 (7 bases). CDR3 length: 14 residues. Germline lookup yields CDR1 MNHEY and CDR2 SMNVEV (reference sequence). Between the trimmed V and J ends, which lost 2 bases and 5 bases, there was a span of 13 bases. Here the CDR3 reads CASSLRGALDEQYF. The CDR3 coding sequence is TGTGCCAGCAGTTTACGGGGGGCTCTGGACGAGCAGTACTTC.

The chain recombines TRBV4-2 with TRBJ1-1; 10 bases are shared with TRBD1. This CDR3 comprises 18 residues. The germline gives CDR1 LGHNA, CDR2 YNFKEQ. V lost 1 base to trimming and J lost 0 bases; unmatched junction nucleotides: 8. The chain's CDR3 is CASSQGPGQGLMNTEAFF. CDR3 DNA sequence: TGTGCCAGCAGCCAAGGACCGGGACAGGGGCTGATGAACACTGAAGCTTTCTTT.

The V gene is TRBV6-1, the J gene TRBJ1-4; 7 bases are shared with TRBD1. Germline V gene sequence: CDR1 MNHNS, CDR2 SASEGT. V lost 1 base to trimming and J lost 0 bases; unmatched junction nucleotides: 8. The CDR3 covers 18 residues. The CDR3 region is CASSEVGGGRATNEKLFF. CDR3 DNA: TGTGCCAGCAGTGAAGTCGGAGGGGGCCGGGCAACTAATGAAAAACTGTTTTTT.

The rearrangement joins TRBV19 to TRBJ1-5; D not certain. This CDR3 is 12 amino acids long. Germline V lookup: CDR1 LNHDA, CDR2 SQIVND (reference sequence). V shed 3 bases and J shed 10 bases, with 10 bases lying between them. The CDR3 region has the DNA TGTGCCAGTAGTATGGTAGGAGGACCCCAGCATTTT. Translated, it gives CASSMVGGPQHF.

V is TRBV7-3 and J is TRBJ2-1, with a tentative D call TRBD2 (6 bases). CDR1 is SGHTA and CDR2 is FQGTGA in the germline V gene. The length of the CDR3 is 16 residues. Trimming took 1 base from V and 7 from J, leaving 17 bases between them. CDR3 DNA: TGTGCCAGCAGCTTAATCGGTGGGCGGGACGGTAATGAGCAGTTCTTC. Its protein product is CASSLIGGRDGNEQFF.

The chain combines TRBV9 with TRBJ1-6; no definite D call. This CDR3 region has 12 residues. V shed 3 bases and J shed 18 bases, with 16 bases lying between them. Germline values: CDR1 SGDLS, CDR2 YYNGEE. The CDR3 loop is CASSAAEGVAHF. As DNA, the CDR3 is TGTGCCAGCAGCGCAGCAGAGGGCGTAGCCCACTTT.

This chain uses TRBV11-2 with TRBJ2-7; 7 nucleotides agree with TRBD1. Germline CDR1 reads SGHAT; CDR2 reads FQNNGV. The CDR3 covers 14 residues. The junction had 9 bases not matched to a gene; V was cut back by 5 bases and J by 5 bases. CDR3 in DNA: TGTGCCAGCAGCCCACGCTCGACAGGGAACGAGCAGTACTTC. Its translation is CASSPRSTGNEQYF.

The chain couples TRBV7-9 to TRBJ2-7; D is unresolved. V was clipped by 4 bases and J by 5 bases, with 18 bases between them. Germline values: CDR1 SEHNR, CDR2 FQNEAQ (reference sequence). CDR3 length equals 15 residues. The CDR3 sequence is CASSSHSPQSDEQYF. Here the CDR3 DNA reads TGTGCCAGCAGCTCCCACAGCCCTCAATCCGACGAGCAGTACTTC.